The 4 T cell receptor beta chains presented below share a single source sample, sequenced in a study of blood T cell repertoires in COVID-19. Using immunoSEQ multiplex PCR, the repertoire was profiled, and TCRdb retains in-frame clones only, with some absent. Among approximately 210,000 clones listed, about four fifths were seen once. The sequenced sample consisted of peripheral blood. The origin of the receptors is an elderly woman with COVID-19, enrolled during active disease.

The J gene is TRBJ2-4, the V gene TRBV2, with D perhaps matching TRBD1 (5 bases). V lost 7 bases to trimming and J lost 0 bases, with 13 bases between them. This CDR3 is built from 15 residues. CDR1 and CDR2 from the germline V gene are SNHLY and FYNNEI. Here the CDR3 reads CASMKGILAKNIQYF. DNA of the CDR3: TGTGCCAGCATGAAGGGGATTCTAGCCAAAAACATTCAGTACTTC.

This chain's CDR3 is CASSPRLAGGEQFF. The CDR3 DNA reads TGTGCCAGCAGCCCACGTCTAGCGGGGGGTGAGCAGTTCTTC. The gene calls are TRBV3-1 (or the pseudogene TRBV3-2) and TRBJ2-1, with 11 nucleotides matching TRBD2. Germline values: CDR1 LGHDT, CDR2 YNNKEL (reference sequence). The CDR3 is 14 residues long. V shed 4 bases and J 9 bases; nucleotides not matched to a gene: 5.

This CDR3 reads CATRRTTTNEQFF. CDR3 DNA sequence: TGTGCCACCAGGAGGACTACGACTAATGAGCAGTTCTTC. The chain combines TRBV15 with TRBJ2-1; D perhaps matches TRBD2 (6 bases). The V gene's germline CDR1 is LNHNV and CDR2 YYDKDF (reference sequence). The V gene lost 6 bases and the J gene lost 7 bases, with 13 bases spanning the gap. This CDR3 has 13 residues.

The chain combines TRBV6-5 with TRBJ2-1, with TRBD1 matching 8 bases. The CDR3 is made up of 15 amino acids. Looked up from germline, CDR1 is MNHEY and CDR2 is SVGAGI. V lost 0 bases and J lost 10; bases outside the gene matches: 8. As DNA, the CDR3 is TGTGCCAGCAGTTACTCGTGGCAGGGGGCCGGGGAGCAGTTCTTC. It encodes CASSYSWQGAGEQFF.